This T cell receptor beta chain stems from a study of blood T cell repertoires in COVID-19. Turning to the study itself: PBMCs, B-cell-depleted T cells, or T cells were the source of the cDNA or gDNA that made up the material.

Authors' processing steps: Amplification with reference gene primers provided the estimates of nucleated cell counts. The method was immunoSEQ multiplex PCR; TCRdb's version includes in-frame clones alone and lacks a portion of them. The DNA gave D and trimming, while V, J and clone size come from that table. The table includes about 230,000 clones, 70% to 90% detected once. Points on this clone: One end of the junction is discordant with germline, which a read error may explain.

The V gene's germline CDR1 is LNHDA and CDR2 SQIVND (reference sequence). This CDR3 has 17 residues. Sequenced input: peripheral blood. The chain is built from TRBV19 and TRBJ1-2; the match to TRBD1 covers 7 bases. This TCR was sampled from a middle-aged man with acute or convalescent COVID-19. CDR3: CASSVDRGYSQGEGYTF. The CDR3, as DNA: TGTGCCAGTAGTGTAGACAGAGGATACTCCCAGGGGGAAGGCTACACCTTC.